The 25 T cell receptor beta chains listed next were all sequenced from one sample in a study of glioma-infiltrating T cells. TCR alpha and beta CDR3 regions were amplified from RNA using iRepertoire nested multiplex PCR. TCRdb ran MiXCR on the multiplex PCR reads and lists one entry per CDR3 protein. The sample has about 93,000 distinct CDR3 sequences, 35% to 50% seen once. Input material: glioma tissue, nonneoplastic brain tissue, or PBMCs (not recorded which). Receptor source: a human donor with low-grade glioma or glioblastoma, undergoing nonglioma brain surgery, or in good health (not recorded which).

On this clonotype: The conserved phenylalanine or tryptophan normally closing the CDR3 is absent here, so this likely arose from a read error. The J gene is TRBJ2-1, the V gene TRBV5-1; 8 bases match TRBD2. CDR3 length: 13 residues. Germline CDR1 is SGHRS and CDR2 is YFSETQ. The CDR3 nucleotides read TGCGCCAGCAGCGCGGGAGGATACATTGAGCAGTTCTCC. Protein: CASSAGGYIEQFS.

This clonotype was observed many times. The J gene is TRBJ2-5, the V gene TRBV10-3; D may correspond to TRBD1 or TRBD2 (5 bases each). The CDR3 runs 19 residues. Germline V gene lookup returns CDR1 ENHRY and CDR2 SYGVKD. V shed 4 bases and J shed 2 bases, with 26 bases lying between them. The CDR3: CAISAGLTSSLGVQETQYF. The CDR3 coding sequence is TGTGCCATCAGTGCAGGATTGACAAGCTCCCTGGGGGTTCAAGAGACCCAGTACTTC.

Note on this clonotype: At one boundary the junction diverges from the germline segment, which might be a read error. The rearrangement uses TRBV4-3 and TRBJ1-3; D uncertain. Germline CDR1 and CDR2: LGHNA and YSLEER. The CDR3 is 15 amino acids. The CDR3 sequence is CASSLLSSAGSTIYF. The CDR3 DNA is TGCGCCAGCAGCCTCTTGTCCTCGGCTGGAAGCACCATATATTTT.

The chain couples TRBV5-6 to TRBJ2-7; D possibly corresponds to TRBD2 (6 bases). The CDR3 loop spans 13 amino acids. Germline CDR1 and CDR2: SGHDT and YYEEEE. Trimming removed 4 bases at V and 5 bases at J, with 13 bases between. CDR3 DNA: TGTGCCAGCAGCGGAGGGCGGCCCCACGAGCAGTACTTC. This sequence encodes CASSGGRPHEQYF.

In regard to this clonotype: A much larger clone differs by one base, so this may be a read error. As DNA, the CDR3 is TGTGCCACCATTACCAGCCCGGGGTTAGCCAAAAACATTCAGTACTTC. Amino acid sequence: CATITSPGLAKNIQYF. The chain couples TRBV24-1 to TRBJ2-4; perhaps TRBD2 as D (5 bases). The length of the CDR3 is 16 residues. V was shortened by 8 bases and J by 0 bases, with 16 bases between the two germline ends. In germline, CDR1 is KGHDR, CDR2 SFDVKD.

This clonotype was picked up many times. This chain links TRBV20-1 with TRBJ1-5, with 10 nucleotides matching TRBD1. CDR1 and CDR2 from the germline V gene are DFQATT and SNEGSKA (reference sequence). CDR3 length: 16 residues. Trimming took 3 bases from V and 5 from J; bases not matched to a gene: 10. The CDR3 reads CSARELGTGADQPQHF. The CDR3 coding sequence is TGCAGTGCTAGGGAGCTTGGGACAGGGGCAGATCAGCCCCAGCATTTT.

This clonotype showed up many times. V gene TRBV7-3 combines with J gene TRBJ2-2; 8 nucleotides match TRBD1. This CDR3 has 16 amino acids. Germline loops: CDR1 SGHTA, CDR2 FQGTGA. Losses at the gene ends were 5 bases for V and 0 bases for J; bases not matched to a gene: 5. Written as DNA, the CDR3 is TGTGCCAGCAGCCTCCGGACAGGGTCGAACACCGGGGAGCTGTTTTTT. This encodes CASSLRTGSNTGELFF. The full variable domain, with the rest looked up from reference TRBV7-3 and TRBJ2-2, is GAGVSQTPSNKVTEKGKYVELRCDPISGHTALYWYRQSLGQGPEFLIYFQGTGAADDSGLPNDRFFAVRPEGSVSTLKIQRTERGDSAVYLCASSLRTGSNTGELFFGEGSRLTVL.

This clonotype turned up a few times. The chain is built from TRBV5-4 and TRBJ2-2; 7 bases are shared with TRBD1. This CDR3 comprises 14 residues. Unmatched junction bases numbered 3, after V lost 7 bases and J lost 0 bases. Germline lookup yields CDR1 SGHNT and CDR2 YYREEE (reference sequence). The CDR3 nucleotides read TGTGCCAGCCAGGGGGAGACGAACACCGGGGAGCTGTTTTTT. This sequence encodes CASQGETNTGELFF.

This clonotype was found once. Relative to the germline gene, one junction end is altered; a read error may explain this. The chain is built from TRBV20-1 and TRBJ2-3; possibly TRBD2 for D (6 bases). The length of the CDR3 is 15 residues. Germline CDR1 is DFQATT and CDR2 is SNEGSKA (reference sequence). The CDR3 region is CSARSAGRPTDTQYF. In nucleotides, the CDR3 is TGCAGTGCTAGATCGGCGGGGCGCCCCACAGATACGCAGTATTTC.

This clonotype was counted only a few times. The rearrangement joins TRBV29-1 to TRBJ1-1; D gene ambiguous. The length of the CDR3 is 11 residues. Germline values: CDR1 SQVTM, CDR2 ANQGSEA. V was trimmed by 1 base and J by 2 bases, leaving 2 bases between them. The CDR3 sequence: CSVEANTEAFF. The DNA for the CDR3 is TGCAGCGTTGAAGCAAACACTGAAGCTTTCTTT. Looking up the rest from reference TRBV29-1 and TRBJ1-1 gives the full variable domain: SAVISQKPSRDICQRGTSLTIQCQVDSQVTMMFWYRQQPGQSLTLIATANQGSEATYESGFVIDKFPISRPNLTFSTLTVSNMSPEDSSIYLCSVEANTEAFFGQGTRLTVV.

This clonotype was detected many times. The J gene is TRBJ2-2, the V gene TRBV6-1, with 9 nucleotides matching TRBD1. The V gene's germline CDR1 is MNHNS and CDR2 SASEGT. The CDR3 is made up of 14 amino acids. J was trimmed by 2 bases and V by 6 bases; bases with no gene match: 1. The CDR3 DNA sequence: TGTGCCAGCAGGGGACAGGGAAACACCGGGGAGCTGTTTTTT. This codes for CASRGQGNTGELFF.

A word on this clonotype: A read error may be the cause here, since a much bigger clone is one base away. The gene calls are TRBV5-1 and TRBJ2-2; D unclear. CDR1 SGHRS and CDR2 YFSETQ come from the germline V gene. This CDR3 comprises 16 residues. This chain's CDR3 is CTSSLGQVGNTGELFF. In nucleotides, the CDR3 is TGCACCAGCAGCTTGGGTCAGGTTGGAAACACCGGGGAGCTGTTTTTT.

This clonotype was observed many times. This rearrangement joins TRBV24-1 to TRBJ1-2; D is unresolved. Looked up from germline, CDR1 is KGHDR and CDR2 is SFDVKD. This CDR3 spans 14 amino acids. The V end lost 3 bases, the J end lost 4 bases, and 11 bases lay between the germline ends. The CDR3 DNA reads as TGTGCCACCAGTGATACGGGCGGACTCTATGGCTACACCTTC. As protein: CATSDTGGLYGYTF.

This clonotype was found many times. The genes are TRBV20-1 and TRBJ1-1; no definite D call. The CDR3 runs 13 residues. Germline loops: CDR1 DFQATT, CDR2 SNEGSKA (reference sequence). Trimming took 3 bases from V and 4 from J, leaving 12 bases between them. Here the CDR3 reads CSARGREGTEAFF. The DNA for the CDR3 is TGCAGTGCTAGGGGTAGGGAGGGCACTGAAGCTTTCTTT.

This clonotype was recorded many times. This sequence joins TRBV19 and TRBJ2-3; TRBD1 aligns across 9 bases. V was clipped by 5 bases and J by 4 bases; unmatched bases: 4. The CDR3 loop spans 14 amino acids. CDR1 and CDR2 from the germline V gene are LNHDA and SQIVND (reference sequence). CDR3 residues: CASSPGQGSDTQYF. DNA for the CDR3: TGTGCCAGTAGTCCGGGACAGGGTTCAGATACGCAGTATTTT.

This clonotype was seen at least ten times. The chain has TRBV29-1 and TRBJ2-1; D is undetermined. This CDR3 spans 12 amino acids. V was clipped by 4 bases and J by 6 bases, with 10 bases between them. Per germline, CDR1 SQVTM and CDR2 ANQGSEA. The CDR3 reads CSVAFGFNEQFF. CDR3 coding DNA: TGCAGCGTTGCGTTCGGTTTCAATGAGCAGTTCTTC.

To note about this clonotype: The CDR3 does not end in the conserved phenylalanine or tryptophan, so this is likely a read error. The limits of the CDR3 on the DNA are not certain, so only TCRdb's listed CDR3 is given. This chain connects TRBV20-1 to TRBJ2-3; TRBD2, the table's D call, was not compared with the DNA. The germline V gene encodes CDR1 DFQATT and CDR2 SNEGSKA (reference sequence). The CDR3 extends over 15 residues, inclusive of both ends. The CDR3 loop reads CSARVPGLPSDTRYL.

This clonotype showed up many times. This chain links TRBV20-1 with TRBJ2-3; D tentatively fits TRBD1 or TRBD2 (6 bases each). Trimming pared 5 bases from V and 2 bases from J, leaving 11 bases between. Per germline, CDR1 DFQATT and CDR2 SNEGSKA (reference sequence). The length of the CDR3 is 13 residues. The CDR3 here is CSAWGAYTDTQYF. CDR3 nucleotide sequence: TGCAGTGCTTGGGGGGCCTACACAGATACGCAGTATTTT.

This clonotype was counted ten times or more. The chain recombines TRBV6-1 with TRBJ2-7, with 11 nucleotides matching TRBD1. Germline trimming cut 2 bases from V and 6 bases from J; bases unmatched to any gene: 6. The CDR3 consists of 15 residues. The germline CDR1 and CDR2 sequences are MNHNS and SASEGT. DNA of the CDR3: TGTGCCAGCAGTGAACGCGGACAGGGGGCCGGCGAGCAGTACTTC. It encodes CASSERGQGAGEQYF.

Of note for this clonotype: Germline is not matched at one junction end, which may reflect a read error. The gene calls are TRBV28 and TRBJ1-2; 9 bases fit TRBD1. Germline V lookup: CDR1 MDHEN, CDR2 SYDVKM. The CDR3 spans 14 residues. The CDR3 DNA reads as TGCGCCAGCAGGTTCGACAGGGGGGACTATAGCTACACCTTC. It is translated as CASRFDRGDYSYTF.

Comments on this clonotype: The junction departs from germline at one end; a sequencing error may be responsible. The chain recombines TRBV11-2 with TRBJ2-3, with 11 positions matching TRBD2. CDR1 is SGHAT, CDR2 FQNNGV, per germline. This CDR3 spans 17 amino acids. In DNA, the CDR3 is TGTGCCAGCAGGTTAGCCGGACTAGCGGGTAGCGCAGATACGCAGTATTTT. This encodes CASRLAGLAGSADTQYF.

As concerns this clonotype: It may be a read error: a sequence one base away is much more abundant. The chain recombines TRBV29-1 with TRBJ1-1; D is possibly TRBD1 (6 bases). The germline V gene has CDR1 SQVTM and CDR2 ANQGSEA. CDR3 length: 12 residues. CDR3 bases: TGCAGCGTTGTACAGGGAGGAACTGAAGCTCTCTTT. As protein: CSVVQGGTEALF.

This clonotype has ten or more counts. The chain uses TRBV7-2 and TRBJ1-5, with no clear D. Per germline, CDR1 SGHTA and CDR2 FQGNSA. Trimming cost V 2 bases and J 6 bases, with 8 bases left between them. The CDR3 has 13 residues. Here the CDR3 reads CASSLRDSQPQHF. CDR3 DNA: TGTGCCAGCAGCTTAAGGGATTCTCAGCCCCAGCATTTT.

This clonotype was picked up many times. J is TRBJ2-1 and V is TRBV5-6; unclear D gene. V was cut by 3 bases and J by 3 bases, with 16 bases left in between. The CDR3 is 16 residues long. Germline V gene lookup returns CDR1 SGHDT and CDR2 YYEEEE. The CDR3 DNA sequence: TGTGCCAGCAGCTCGGAACACGCGCGCCTCTACAATGAGCAGTTCTTC. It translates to CASSSEHARLYNEQFF.

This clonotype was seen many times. The CDR3 loop reads CASSPSRPPNIQYF. The CDR3 DNA is TGCGCCAGCAGCCCGTCTCGACCCCCTAACATTCAGTACTTC. V gene TRBV4-1 combines with J gene TRBJ2-4; no definite D call. The ends were cut back, 4 bases at V and 7 bases at J, with 14 bases in the middle. CDR1 MGHRA and CDR2 YSYEKL come from the germline V gene. The CDR3 is 14 residues long.